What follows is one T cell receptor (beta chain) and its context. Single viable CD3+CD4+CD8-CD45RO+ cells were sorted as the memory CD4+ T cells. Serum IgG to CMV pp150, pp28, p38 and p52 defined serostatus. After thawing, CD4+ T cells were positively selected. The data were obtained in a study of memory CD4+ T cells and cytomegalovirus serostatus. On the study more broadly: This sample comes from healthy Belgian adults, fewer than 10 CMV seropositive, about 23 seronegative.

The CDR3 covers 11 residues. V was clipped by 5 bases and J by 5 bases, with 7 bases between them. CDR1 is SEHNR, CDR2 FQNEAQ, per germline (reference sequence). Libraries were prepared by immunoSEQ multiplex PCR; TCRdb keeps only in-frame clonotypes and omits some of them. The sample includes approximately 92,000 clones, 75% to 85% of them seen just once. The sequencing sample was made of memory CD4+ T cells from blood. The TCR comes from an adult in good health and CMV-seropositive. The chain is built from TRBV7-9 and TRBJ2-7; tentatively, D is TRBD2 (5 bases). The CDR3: CASSNGNEQYF. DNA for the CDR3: TGTGCCAGCAGCAACGGGAACGAGCAGTACTTC.